This entry describes one T cell receptor beta chain. This CDR3 region has 15 residues. The trim removed 4 bases at V and 4 bases at J, leaving 4 bases unmatched. Per germline, CDR1 SGHDN and CDR2 FVKESK. The data stem from a study of T cell responses to AZD1222 COVID-19 vaccine. The assay was immunoSEQ multiplex PCR, and TCRdb's table has in-frame clones only and misses some. The sample includes around 200,000 clones, approximately 86% of them seen just once. The sample here was peripheral blood, taken on day 0 of AZD1222 vaccination. The clonotype comes from an adult in good health. The gene calls are TRBV14 and TRBJ2-6, with 7 bases matching TRBD1. The DNA for the CDR3 is TGTGCCAGCAGCCCGAGGGGGCGGGGGGCCAACGTCCTGACTTTC. Residues: CASSPRGRGANVLTF.